This T cell receptor (beta chain) appears in the sequencing data of a study of control samples from healthy donors and cancer patients. Only in-frame clones appear in the TCRdb table, and some are missing; sequencing was by immunoSEQ multiplex PCR. The sample contains 99,000 or so clones, about 80% of which appear only once. CDR3 size: 14 residues. Germline lookup yields CDR1 LNHNV and CDR2 YYDKDF (reference sequence). With V trimmed by 1 base and J by 5 bases, 2 bases remained unmatched. This receptor was obtained from a woman in her forties or fifties in good health. Sequencing was done on a sample of blood. This chain links TRBV15 with TRBJ2-5; 9 bases fit TRBD1. Here the CDR3 DNA reads TGTGCCACCAGCAGAGGAGGACAGGGGGAGACCCAGTACTTC. This translates into CATSRGGQGETQYF.